The clone carrying this T cell receptor (beta chain) was counted many times. Its antigen is not known. These data come from a study of T cells in Graves' hyperthyroidism and ophthalmopathy. There were TCR beta CDR3 regions amplified from RNA transcripts. A first-round RT-PCR of the TCR CDR3 used the HTBI primer set. TCRdb recomputed calls from the multiplex PCR reads with MiXCR, one row per CDR3 protein. The table records 550,000 to 700,000 distinct CDR3 sequences, just over 45% of them present only once. General observations from the study: Ophthalmopathy was separated from stable hyperthyroidism by a 13 V-J model. Most thyroid clonotypes expanded above 0.001 were also detected in blood.

The length of the CDR3 is 15 residues. Per the germline V gene, CDR1 is SGHAT and CDR2 is FQNNGV. J was trimmed by 6 bases and V by 5 bases; bases with no gene match: 7. The TCR was taken from an adult woman with Graves' disease, either hyperthyroidism or ophthalmopathy (not recorded which). The genes are TRBV11-2 and TRBJ2-2, with TRBD2 matching 9 bases. Sequencing input: peripheral blood or thyroid tissue (not recorded which). In DNA, the CDR3 is TGTGCCAGCAGCAGAGTAGCGGGAGTCTCCGGGGAGCTGTTTTTT. Its protein product is CASSRVAGVSGELFF.